This TCR beta chain was captured by sequencing in a study of blood T cell repertoires in COVID-19 (dated by TCRdb to 2019 to 2021). About the investigation overall: Samples covering the acute and convalescent phases of COVID-19 were provided by collaborators in the United States, Italy and Spain. The prospective study material was composed of cDNA or gDNA derived from T cells, B-cell-depleted T cells, or PBMCs. The dataset comprised deeply sampled blood TCRbeta repertoires from subjects exposed to, actively infected with, or recovered from COVID-19. The repertoires were released in a freely available public database intended as a resource for research on the immune response to SARS-CoV-2. The samples were drawn from the first 160 participants of the ongoing ImmuneRACE study and from some 1,300 subjects provided by 6 global collaborators. A de-identified subject ID, COVID-19 status, age in years and sex were almost always included in the sample metadata. Where HLA class I and class II types were available, the types were taken from metadata supplied by the sample provider, not from assay-based typing. What the authors observed across the whole study: How much clinical and demographic metadata was included differed by source and by participant, and the metadata was provided uncurated.

TCRbeta CDR3 regions were amplified from genomic DNA using the immunoSEQ Assay, a bias-controlled multiplex PCR. Per the authors' processing: Nucleated cell counts per sample were estimated from amplification of reference gene primers within the assay. Sequence reads were collapsed and filtered to measure the absolute abundance of every unique TCRbeta CDR3 rearrangement. For each sample, productive Simpson clonality was calculated as the square root of Simpson's diversity index across productive rearrangements. The table comes from immuneACCESS by way of TCRdb, which keeps in-frame sequences with V and J called. Part of the clones is missing from these tables; in studies checked, under half for an unresolved V gene and the rest for unknown reasons. D and trimming were read from the DNA, whereas the V and J calls and clone size are those reported in that table. The sample includes approximately 330,000 clones, with roughly 89% observed a single time. The top ten constitute roughly a tenth of the sample.

In regard to this clone: Its recognized antigen is unknown. No quality values exist for individual bases; no much larger clone is one base distant.

In Seattle, one collaborating source enrolled patients while the infection was active and tracked those patients longitudinally over the course of disease. Each collaborating institution followed its own protocols to collect whole blood in K2EDTA tubes. Collaborator samples were shipped for TCRbeta analysis as frozen whole blood, isolated PBMCs, or DNA extracted from either sample type. The specimen was peripheral blood. The receptor was isolated from a man younger than 45 with COVID-19, enrolled during active disease.

The sequenced DNA: TGTGCCAGCCTGGGCGACGAGGGTGCCGGGGGAGGCAATCAGCCCCAGCATTTT. The translation is CASLGDEGAGGGNQPQHF. The receptor chain draws on TRBV28 and TRBJ1-5; a weak D assignment points to TRBD1 (5 bases agree). Based on the germline V gene, the CDR1 and CDR2 sequences are MDHEN and SYDVKM. V is clipped by 8 bases and J by 2 bases, and the sequence between their germline boundaries is 25 bases long. The CDR3, from cysteine to phenylalanine, totals 18 residues. The sequence is cut down to CDR3 DNA, 54 bases in frame from base 1.